This is a list of T cell receptor beta chains from one sample in a study of blood T cell repertoires in COVID-19. Method: immunoSEQ multiplex PCR; TCRdb's copy keeps in-frame clones and lacks some. The sample shows just over 300,000 clones, roughly nine tenths of them seen only once. Sequencing input: peripheral blood. The receptors shown here come from a woman between 25 and 40 years old with COVID-19, enrolled during active disease. Both conserved end residues are part of each CDR3. A D gene is named only where the DNA matches it firmly. Not all rows give a size; the values are once, few, many and, for expanded clones, a class.

TRBV14	NA	TRBJ1-1	NA	CASSQEARQVKAFF	TGTGCCAGCAGCCAAGAAGCGAGACAGGTCAAAGCTTTCTTT
TRBV4-1	TRBD2	TRBJ2-3	NA	CASSQHRTSGAADTQYF	TGCGCCAGCAGCCAACATAGGACTAGCGGGGCGGCAGATACGCAGTATTTT
TRBV7-3	TRBD2	TRBJ2-1	NA	CASSWTSGVNNEQFF	TGTGCCAGCAGTTGGACTAGCGGGGTTAACAATGAGCAGTTCTTC
TRBV9	NA	TRBJ1-3	NA	CASSVASQGSSGNTIYF	TGTGCCAGCAGCGTAGCTAGTCAGGGGAGCTCTGGAAACACCATATATTTT
TRBV24-1	NA	TRBJ2-3	NA	CATSGRERTDTQYF	TGTGCCACCAGTGGGCGGGAACGGACAGATACGCAGTATTTT
TRBV3-1/TRBV3-2	TRBD2	TRBJ2-3	once	CASSQVPAGGPTDTQYF	TGTGCCAGCAGCCAGGTCCCAGCGGGGGGGCCCACAGATACGCAGTATTTT
TRBV28	NA	TRBJ1-6	NA	CASSSGQPNSPLHF	TGTGCCAGCAGTTCCGGACAGCCAAATTCACCCCTCCACTTT
TRBV3-1/TRBV3-2	TRBD2	TRBJ2-1	NA	CASGTSGGANEQFF	TGTGCCAGCGGTACTAGCGGGGGGGCAAATGAGCAGTTCTTC
TRBV6-4	NA	TRBJ2-2	NA	CASSDRLTGELFF	TGTGCCAGCAGTGACAGACTGACCGGGGAGCTGTTTTTT
TRBV7-2	TRBD1	TRBJ1-2	NA	CASSLVYRGQGYTF	TGTGCCAGCAGCTTAGTTTACAGGGGGCAGGGCTACACCTTC
TRBV5-1	TRBD1	TRBJ2-2	NA	CASSLGRQGTGELFF	TGCGCCAGCAGCTTGGGCCGACAGGGGACCGGGGAGCTGTTTTTT
TRBV5-4	NA	TRBJ2-5	NA	CASSSGGTRGKETQYF	TGTGCCAGCAGCTCCGGGGGCACCAGGGGGAAAGAGACCCAGTACTTC
TRBV29-1	NA	TRBJ1-5	NA	CSVAWISDQPQHF	TGCAGCGTTGCGTGGATTAGCGATCAGCCCCAGCATTTT
TRBV7-9	TRBD1	TRBJ1-6	NA	CASRAPGQNYNSPLHF	TGTGCCAGCAGAGCTCCGGGACAGAACTATAATTCACCCCTCCACTTT
TRBV7-2	TRBD2	TRBJ2-3	NA	CASSSQRGGSTDTQYF	TGTGCCAGCAGCTCCCAGCGGGGGGGCAGCACAGATACGCAGTATTTT
TRBV9	NA	TRBJ2-5	NA	CASSVVPGETQYF	TGTGCCAGCAGCGTAGTGCCGGGGGAGACCCAGTACTTC
TRBV5-5	TRBD1	TRBJ2-7	NA	CASSLAGQDYEQYF	TGTGCCAGCAGCTTGGCGGGACAGGACTACGAGCAGTACTTC